The 22 T cell receptor beta chains in this list originate from one sample, sequenced in a study of OX40 agonist ivuxolimab in advanced cancers. Assay: immunoSEQ multiplex PCR; the TCRdb copy retains only in-frame clones and omits some. The table has 60,000 or so clones, about nine tenths seen once. Sample: CD4+ or CD8+ T cells sorted from blood, taken in a trial of the OX40 agonist ivuxolimab. The source of these receptors is an adult with an advanced solid tumor such as melanoma, head and neck, liver or kidney cancer.

This sequence joins TRBV9 and TRBJ1-1; 9 bases agree with TRBD1. Germline CDR1 reads SGDLS; CDR2 reads YYNGEE. V lost 0 bases to trimming and J lost 1 base; unmatched junction nucleotides: 16. This CDR3 contains 20 residues. CDR3 sequence (DNA): TGTGCCAGCAGCGTAGGGTGGGACAGGGACCCCTTCGCCGAGAACACTGAAGCTTTCTTT. This gives the protein CASSVGWDRDPFAENTEAFF.

The chain combines TRBV14 with TRBJ2-1; no firm D call. Trimming stripped 3 bases from V and 14 bases from J, with 11 bases between. CDR1 and CDR2 from the germline V gene are SGHDN and FVKESK. The CDR3 covers 11 residues. This CDR3 is CASSHGQWEFF. The CDR3 DNA follows: TGTGCCAGCAGCCACGGGCAGTGGGAGTTCTTC.

This clone was seen only a few times. The genes are TRBV5-1 and TRBJ2-5; 9 positions agree with TRBD2. The V segment lost 2 bases and the J segment 4 bases; nucleotides outside the gene matches: 3. The CDR3 length is 14 residues. From germline, CDR1 is SGHRS and CDR2 YFSETQ. Written as DNA, the CDR3 is TGCGCCAGCAGCTTTGCGGGGGGGACAGAGACCCAGTACTTC. Amino acid sequence: CASSFAGGTETQYF.

This chain connects TRBV30 to TRBJ2-3; a weak D match, TRBD2 (6 bases). Germline V CDR1 and CDR2: GTSNPN, SVGIG (reference sequence). V lost 5 bases and J lost 0, with 9 bases in between. This CDR3 is 13 amino acids long. This CDR3 reads CAWESGSTDTQYF. For the CDR3, the DNA is TGTGCCTGGGAAAGCGGGAGCACAGATACGCAGTATTTT.

The chain's CDR3 is CASDSRGGRSTDTQYF. The CDR3 DNA follows: TGTGCCAGCGACTCCAGGGGGGGAAGAAGCACAGATACGCAGTATTTT. This chain connects TRBV27 to TRBJ2-3; D might be TRBD1 or TRBD2, each matching 7 bases. CDR1 MNHEY and CDR2 SMNVEV come from the germline V gene (reference sequence). The germline V and J ends were trimmed by 8 bases and 0 bases, with 18 bases remaining between them. The CDR3 totals 16 residues.

The chain uses TRBV10-1 and TRBJ1-1, with D possibly being TRBD1 (5 bases). V was shortened by 0 bases and J by 6 bases, with 11 bases between the two germline ends. CDR1 WNHNN and CDR2 SYGVQD come from the germline V gene (reference sequence). The CDR3 is 14 residues long. CDR3: CASSESQGFAEAFF. CDR3 nucleotide sequence: TGCGCCAGCAGTGAGTCGCAGGGTTTCGCTGAAGCTTTCTTT.

This clone occurred a few times. The chain combines TRBV11-3 with TRBJ2-5; TRBD1 matches 9 bases. The CDR3 spans 15 residues. Germline lookup yields CDR1 SGHNT and CDR2 YENEEA. Losses at the gene ends were 5 bases for V and 5 bases for J; bases not matched to a gene: 9. The CDR3: CASSKEQGAMETQYF. Here the CDR3 DNA reads TGTGCCAGCAGCAAAGAACAGGGGGCAATGGAGACCCAGTACTTC.

The CDR3 loop reads CASSPGTGNPNYGYTF. The CDR3 nucleotides are TGTGCCAGCTCACCCGGGACAGGAAACCCTAACTATGGCTACACCTTC. The gene calls are TRBV18 and TRBJ1-2, with 8 bases identical to TRBD1. Per the germline V gene, CDR1 is KGHSH and CDR2 is LQKENI. This CDR3 spans 16 amino acids. J was trimmed by 0 bases and V by 3 bases; bases with no gene match: 6.

In this sample, this clone turned up a few times. The CDR3 bases are TGTGCCAGCAGTTTAGTCGCGGGGTCGTATCCCCAAGAGACCCAGTACTTC. Translated, it gives CASSLVAGSYPQETQYF. The chain links TRBV28 to TRBJ2-5; tentative D call: TRBD2 (6 bases). This CDR3 has 17 amino acids. The V gene's germline CDR1 is MDHEN and CDR2 SYDVKM. V lost 2 bases and J lost 1, with 17 bases in between.

This chain links TRBV15 with TRBJ1-6; possibly TRBD1 for D (6 bases). V lost 0 bases and J 9 bases, leaving 12 bases between the germline ends. The V gene's germline CDR1 is LNHNV and CDR2 YYDKDF (reference sequence). This CDR3 is built from 15 residues. CDR3 protein: CATSRDSGGPSPLHF. CDR3 nucleotide sequence: TGTGCCACCAGCAGAGATTCTGGGGGGCCTTCACCCCTCCACTTT.

The count of this clone is one. The genes are TRBV11-2 and TRBJ2-6; D gene unclear. Trimming took off 5 bases at V and 0 bases at J, with 8 bases between the two ends. Germline loops: CDR1 SGHAT, CDR2 FQNNGV. The CDR3 contains 15 residues. DNA of the CDR3: TGTGCCAGCAGCCTGAGAGTCTCTGGGGCCAACGTCCTGACTTTC. This translates into CASSLRVSGANVLTF.

The rearrangement uses TRBV28 and TRBJ1-5; no firm D call. This CDR3 region has 15 residues. V lost 1 base and J lost 7, with 14 bases in between. CDR1 MDHEN and CDR2 SYDVKM come from the germline V gene. CDR3 nucleotides: TGTGCCAGCAGTTTATTACGGCTTGATGAACAGCCCCAGCATTTT. Its translation: CASSLLRLDEQPQHF.

The V call is TRBV6-5, the J call TRBJ2-7, with 8 bases matching TRBD2. From germline, CDR1 is MNHEY and CDR2 SVGAGI. With 8 bases clipped from V and 3 bases from J, the junction kept 3 bases outside the gene matches. The CDR3 contains 12 residues. The CDR3 here is CASRGGYYEQYF. In DNA form, the CDR3 reads TGTGCCAGCCGGGGGGGATACTACGAGCAGTACTTC.

The chain carries TRBV18 and TRBJ2-5; no clear D gene. The V and J ends lost 3 bases and 3 bases respectively, with 11 bases between them. Per germline, CDR1 KGHSH and CDR2 LQKENI. This CDR3 region has 14 residues. DNA for the CDR3: TGTGCCAGCTCACCTGGGTCCTTAAAAGAGACCCAGTACTTC. Translated: CASSPGSLKETQYF.

V and J are TRBV18 and TRBJ2-2; D tentatively reads TRBD1 or TRBD2 (5 bases each). Germline lookup yields CDR1 KGHSH and CDR2 LQKENI. The CDR3 runs 16 residues. With 2 bases removed from V and 4 bases from J, the gap between germline ends came to 14 bases. CDR3 DNA sequence: TGTGCCAGCTCACCAGTTGGGGGTTCGAGCACCGGGGAGCTGTTTTTT. Protein product: CASSPVGGSSTGELFF. The full variable domain, rest sourced from reference TRBV18 and TRBJ2-2, is NAGVMQNPRHLVRRRGQEARLRCSPMKGHSHVYWYRQLPEEGLKFMVYLQKENIIDESGMPKERFSAEFPKEGPSILRIQQVVRGDSAAYFCASSPVGGSSTGELFFGEGSRLTVL.

The V gene is TRBV9, the J gene TRBJ2-1; the D is unclear. This CDR3 is built from 13 residues. The V and J ends lost 0 bases and 5 bases respectively, with 6 bases between them. Per the germline V gene, CDR1 is SGDLS and CDR2 is YYNGEE. The CDR3: CASSVGRNNEQFF. The CDR3 nucleotides read TGTGCCAGCAGCGTAGGCCGCAACAATGAGCAGTTCTTC.

The chain is built from TRBV10-3 and TRBJ1-2; possibly TRBD1 for D (6 bases). The CDR3 runs 16 residues. CDR1 is ENHRY and CDR2 is SYGVKD in the germline V gene. The V and J ends lost 6 bases and 6 bases respectively, with 23 bases between them. The CDR3 protein is CAIRPHGDTRLHGYTF. The CDR3 DNA reads TGTGCCATCAGACCTCACGGGGACACTCGATTGCATGGCTACACCTTC.

The rearrangement links TRBV28 to TRBJ1-6; a weak D match, TRBD1 (6 bases). Germline loops: CDR1 MDHEN, CDR2 SYDVKM. This CDR3 is 14 amino acids long. The V and J ends lost 8 bases and 4 bases respectively, with 12 bases between them. DNA for the CDR3: TGTGCCAGCTCTAAGGGGGGTTATAATTCACCCCTCCACTTT. Translation: CASSKGGYNSPLHF.

This clone was seen once. The chain is built from TRBV7-2 and TRBJ2-5; D is perhaps TRBD2 (5 bases). Germline V gene data show CDR1 as SGHTA and CDR2 as FQGNSA. V was cut by 1 base and J by 6 bases, with 9 bases left in between. CDR3 size: 13 residues. CDR3 amino acids: CASSLDPGKTQYF. The CDR3 nucleotides are TGTGCCAGCAGCTTAGACCCGGGGAAGACCCAGTACTTC.

The CDR3 reads CASSLGIGTGSYGYTF. The CDR3 bases are TGTGCCAGCAGCCTAGGGATCGGGACAGGGTCCTATGGCTACACCTTC. The chain couples TRBV7-6 to TRBJ1-2, with 9 bases fitting TRBD1. The CDR3 is 16 residues long. CDR1 and CDR2 (germline): SGHVS, FNYEAQ. Trimming removed 5 bases from V and 4 bases from J; junction bases left unmatched: 11.

The V gene is TRBV7-2, the J gene TRBJ2-7, with 10 bases that match TRBD2. The germline gives CDR1 SGHTA, CDR2 FQGNSA. The CDR3 loop spans 15 amino acids. V lost 1 base to trimming and J lost 6 bases; unmatched junction nucleotides: 6. CDR3 in DNA: TGTGCCAGCAGCTTAGGTCTAGCGGGAGCCCTCGAGCAGTACTTC. Its translation: CASSLGLAGALEQYF.

The chain couples TRBV6-6 to TRBJ1-5, with TRBD1 matching 10 bases. CDR3 length equals 15 residues. Unmatched junction bases numbered 1, after V lost 2 bases and J lost 3 bases. Germline lookup yields CDR1 MNHNY and CDR2 SVGAGI (reference sequence). The chain's CDR3 is CASSYGTGANQPQHF. DNA for the CDR3: TGTGCCAGCAGTTACGGGACAGGGGCCAATCAGCCCCAGCATTTT.